The clone carrying this TCR beta chain was seen a few times. This entry is derived from a study of T cells after yellow fever vaccination. In TCRdb, the 5' RACE reads were re-called with MiXCR into one record per CDR3 protein. The table has hundreds of thousands of distinct CDR3 sequences, 7% to 10% seen once. CDR3 length: 13 residues. Germline CDR1 is LGHDT and CDR2 is YNNKEL (reference sequence). Trimming cost V 7 bases and J 8 bases; bases outside gene matches: 9. The sequence was collected from a man aged 18-30 years who received the YFV17D yellow fever vaccine. The genes are TRBV3-1 and TRBJ1-1; 8 bases are shared with TRBD1. Material: PBMCs, obtained about 41 days after the first yellow fever vaccination. The chain's CDR3 is CASTQNRGREAFF. CDR3 in DNA: TGTGCCAGCACCCAGAACAGGGGGAGGGAAGCTTTCTTT.